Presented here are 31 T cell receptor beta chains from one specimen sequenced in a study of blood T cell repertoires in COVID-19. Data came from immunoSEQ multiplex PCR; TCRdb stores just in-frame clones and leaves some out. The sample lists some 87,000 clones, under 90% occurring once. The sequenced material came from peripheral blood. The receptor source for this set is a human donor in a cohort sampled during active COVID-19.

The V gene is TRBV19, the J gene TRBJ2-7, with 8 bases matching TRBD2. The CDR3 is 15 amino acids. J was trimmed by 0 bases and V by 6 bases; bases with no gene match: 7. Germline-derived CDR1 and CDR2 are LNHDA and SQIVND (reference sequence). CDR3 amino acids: CASSDFRGGSYEQYF. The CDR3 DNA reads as TGTGCCAGTAGCGATTTTCGGGGGGGCTCCTACGAGCAGTACTTC.

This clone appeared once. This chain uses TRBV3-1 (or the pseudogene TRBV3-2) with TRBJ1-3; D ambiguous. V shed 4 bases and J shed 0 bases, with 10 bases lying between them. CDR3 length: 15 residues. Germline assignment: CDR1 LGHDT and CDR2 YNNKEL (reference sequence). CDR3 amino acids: CASSPDPFSGNTIYF. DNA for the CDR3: TGTGCCAGCAGCCCAGATCCTTTCTCTGGAAACACCATATATTTT.

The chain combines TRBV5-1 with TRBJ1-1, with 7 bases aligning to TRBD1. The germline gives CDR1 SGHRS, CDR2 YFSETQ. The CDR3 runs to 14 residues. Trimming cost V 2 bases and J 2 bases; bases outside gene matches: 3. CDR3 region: CASSLDRVNTEAFF. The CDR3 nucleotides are TGCGCCAGCAGCTTAGACAGGGTCAACACTGAAGCTTTCTTT.

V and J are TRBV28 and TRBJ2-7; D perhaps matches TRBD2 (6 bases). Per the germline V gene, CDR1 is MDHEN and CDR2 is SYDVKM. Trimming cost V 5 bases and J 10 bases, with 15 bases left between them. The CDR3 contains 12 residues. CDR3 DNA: TGTGCCAGCAGTCCTGCTTTGGGGACTCAGTACTTC. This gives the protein CASSPALGTQYF.

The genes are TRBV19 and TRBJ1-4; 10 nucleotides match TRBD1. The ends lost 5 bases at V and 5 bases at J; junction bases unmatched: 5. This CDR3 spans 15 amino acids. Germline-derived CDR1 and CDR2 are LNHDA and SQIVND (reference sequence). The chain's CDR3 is CASSDRGQENEKLFF. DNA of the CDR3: TGTGCCAGTAGTGACAGGGGGCAAGAAAATGAAAAACTGTTTTTT.

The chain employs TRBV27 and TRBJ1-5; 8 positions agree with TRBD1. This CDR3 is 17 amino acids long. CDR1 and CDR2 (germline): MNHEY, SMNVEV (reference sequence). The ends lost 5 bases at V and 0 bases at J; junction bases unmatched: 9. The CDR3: CASSRTGNFYSNQPQHF. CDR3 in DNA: TGTGCCAGCAGTCGGACAGGGAATTTCTATAGCAATCAGCCCCAGCATTTT.

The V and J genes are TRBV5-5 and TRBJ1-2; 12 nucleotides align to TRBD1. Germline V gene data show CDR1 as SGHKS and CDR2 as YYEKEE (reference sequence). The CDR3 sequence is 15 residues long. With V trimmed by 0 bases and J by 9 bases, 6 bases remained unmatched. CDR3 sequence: CASSLAGQGARSYTF. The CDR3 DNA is TGTGCCAGCAGCTTGGCGGGACAGGGGGCAAGGAGCTACACCTTC.

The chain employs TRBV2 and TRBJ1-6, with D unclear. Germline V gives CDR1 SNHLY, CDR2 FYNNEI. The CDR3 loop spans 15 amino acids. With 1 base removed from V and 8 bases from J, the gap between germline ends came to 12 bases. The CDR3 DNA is TGTGCCAGCAGTGAAGATTCGGGGAGGCATTCACCCCTCCACTTT. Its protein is CASSEDSGRHSPLHF.

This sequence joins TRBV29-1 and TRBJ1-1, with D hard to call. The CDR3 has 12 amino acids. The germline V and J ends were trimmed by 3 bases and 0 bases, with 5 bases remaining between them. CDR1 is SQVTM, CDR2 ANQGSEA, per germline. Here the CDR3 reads CSVDPMNTEAFF. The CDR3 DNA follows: TGCAGCGTTGACCCCATGAACACTGAAGCTTTCTTT.

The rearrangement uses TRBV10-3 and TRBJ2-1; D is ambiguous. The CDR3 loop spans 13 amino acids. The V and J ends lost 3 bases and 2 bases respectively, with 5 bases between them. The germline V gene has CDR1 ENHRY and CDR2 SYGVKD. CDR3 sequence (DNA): TGTGCCATCAGTGACCGGGCCTACAATGAGCAGTTCTTC. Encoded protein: CAISDRAYNEQFF.

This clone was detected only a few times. The CDR3: CASSIPTGGTGELFF. In nucleotides, the CDR3 is TGTGCCAGTAGTATACCAACAGGGGGGACCGGGGAGCTGTTTTTT. V and J are TRBV19 and TRBJ2-2, with TRBD1 identical over 8 bases. The CDR3 contains 15 residues. Germline-derived CDR1 and CDR2 are LNHDA and SQIVND (reference sequence). The junction had 4 bases not matched to a gene; V was cut back by 2 bases and J by 5 bases.

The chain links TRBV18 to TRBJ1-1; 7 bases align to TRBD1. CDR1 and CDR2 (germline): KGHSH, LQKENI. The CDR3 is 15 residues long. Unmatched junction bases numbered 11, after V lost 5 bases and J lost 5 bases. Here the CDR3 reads CASSSGGMGRTEAFF. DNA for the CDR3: TGTGCCAGCTCATCAGGGGGGATGGGGCGGACTGAAGCTTTCTTT.

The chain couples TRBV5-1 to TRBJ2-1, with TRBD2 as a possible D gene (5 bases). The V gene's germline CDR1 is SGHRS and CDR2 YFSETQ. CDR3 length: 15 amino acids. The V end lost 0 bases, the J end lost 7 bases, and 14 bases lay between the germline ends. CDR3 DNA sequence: TGCGCCAGCAGCTTGGAAGGGTATGGCGGGAATGAGCAGTTCTTC. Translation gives CASSLEGYGGNEQFF.

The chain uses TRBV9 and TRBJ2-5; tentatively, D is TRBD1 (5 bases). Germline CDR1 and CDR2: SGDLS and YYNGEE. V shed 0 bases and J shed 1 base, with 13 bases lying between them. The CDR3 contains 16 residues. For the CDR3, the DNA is TGTGCCAGCAGCGTAGCGGCAGGGCCTAGCCAAGAGACCCAGTACTTC. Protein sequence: CASSVAAGPSQETQYF.

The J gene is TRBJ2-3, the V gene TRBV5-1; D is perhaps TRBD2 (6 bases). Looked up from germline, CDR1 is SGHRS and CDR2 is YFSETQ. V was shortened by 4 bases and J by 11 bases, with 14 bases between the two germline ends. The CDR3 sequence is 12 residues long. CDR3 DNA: TGCGCCAGCAGCCCCTCTTTGCGGGAGCAGTATTTT. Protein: CASSPSLREQYF.

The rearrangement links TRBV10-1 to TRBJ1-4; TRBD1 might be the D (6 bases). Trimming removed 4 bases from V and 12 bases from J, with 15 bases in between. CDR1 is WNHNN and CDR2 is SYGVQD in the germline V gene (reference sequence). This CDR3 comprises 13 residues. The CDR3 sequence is CASSVDSPGELFF. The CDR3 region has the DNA TGCGCCAGCAGTGTGGACAGCCCGGGCGAACTGTTTTTT.

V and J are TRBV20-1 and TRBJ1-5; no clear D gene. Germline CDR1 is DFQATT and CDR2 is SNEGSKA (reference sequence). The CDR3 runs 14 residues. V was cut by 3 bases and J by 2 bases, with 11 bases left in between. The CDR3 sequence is CSASTITGNQPQHF. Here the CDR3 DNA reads TGCAGTGCTAGTACTATAACGGGCAATCAGCCCCAGCATTTT.

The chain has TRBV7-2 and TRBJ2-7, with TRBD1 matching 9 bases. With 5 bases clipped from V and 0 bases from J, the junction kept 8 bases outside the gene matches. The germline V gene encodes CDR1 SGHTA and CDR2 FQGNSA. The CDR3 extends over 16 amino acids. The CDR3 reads CASSRNGQGLSYEQYF. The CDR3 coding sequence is TGTGCCAGCAGCCGGAACGGACAGGGGCTCTCCTACGAGCAGTACTTC.

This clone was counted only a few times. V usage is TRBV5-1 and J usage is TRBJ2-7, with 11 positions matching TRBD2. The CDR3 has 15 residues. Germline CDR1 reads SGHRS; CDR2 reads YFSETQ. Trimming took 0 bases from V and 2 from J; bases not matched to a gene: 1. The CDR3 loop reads CASSLGTSGPYEQYF. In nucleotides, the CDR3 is TGCGCCAGCAGCTTGGGGACTAGCGGGCCCTACGAGCAGTACTTC.

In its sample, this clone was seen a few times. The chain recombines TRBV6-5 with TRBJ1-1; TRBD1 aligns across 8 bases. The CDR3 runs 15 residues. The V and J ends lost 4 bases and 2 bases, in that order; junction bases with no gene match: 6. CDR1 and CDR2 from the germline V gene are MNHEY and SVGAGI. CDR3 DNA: TGTGCCAGCAGTTGGCAGGGGGCCGGAAACACTGAAGCTTTCTTT. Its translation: CASSWQGAGNTEAFF.

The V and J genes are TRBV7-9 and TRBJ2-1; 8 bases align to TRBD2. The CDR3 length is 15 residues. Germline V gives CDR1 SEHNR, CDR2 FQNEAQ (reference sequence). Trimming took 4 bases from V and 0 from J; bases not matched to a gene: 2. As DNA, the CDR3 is TGTGCCAGCAGCTCTCTAGCGGGCTCCTACAATGAGCAGTTCTTC. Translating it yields CASSSLAGSYNEQFF. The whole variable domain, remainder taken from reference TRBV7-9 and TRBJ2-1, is DTGVSQNPRHKITKRGQNVTFRCDPISEHNRLYWYRQTLGQGPEFLTYFQNEAQLEKSRLLSDRFSAERPKGSFSTLEIQRTEQGDSAMYLCASSSLAGSYNEQFFGPGTRLTVL.

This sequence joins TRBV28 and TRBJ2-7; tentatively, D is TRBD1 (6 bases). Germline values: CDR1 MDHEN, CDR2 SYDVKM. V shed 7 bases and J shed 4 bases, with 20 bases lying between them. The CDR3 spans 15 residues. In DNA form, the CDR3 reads TGTGCCAGCAAACCCCTCGGGGCAGGGGAATACGAGCAGTACTTC. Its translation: CASKPLGAGEYEQYF.

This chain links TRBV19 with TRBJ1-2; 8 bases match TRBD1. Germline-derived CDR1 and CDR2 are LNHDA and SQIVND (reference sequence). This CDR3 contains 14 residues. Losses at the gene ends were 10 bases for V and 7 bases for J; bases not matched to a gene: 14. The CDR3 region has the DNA TGTGCCACCGAAAATAGGGACAGGAGAAGTGGCTACACCTTC. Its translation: CATENRDRRSGYTF.

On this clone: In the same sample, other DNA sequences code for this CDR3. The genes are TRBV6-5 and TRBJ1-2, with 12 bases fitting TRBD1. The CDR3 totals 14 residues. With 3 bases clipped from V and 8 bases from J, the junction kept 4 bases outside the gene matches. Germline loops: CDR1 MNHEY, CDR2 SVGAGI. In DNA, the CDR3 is TGTGCCAGCAGTTATACGGGACAGGGGGCCGGCTACACCTTC. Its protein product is CASSYTGQGAGYTF.

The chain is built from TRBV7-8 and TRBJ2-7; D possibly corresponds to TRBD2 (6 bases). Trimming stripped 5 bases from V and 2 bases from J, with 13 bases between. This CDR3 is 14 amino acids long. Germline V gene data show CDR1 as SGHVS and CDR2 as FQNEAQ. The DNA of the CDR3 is TGTGCCAGCAGCCCAGCAGCGGGCCCCTACGAGCAGTACTTC. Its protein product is CASSPAAGPYEQYF.

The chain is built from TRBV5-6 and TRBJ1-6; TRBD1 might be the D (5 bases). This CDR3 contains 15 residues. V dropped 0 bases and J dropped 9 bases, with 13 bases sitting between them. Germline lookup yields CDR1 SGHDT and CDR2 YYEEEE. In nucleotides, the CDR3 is TGTGCCAGCAGCTTGGCGGACGGGGGTGGTTCACCCCTCCACTTT. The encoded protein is CASSLADGGGSPLHF.

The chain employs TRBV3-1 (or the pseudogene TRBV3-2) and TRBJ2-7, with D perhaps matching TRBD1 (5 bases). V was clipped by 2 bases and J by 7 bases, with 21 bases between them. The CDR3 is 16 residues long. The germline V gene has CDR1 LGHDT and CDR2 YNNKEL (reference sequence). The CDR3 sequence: CASSQRSRQGTHEQYF. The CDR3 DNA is TGTGCCAGCAGCCAAAGGTCGCGTCAGGGTACCCATGAGCAGTACTTC.

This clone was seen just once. The CDR3, as DNA: TGTGCCAGCAGCGTACTAGCGGGGAAACAAGAGACCCAGTACTTC. It translates to CASSVLAGKQETQYF. The V call is TRBV9, the J call TRBJ2-5; 9 bases are shared with TRBD2. Germline lookup yields CDR1 SGDLS and CDR2 YYNGEE. The CDR3 loop spans 15 amino acids. J was trimmed by 2 bases and V by 1 base; bases with no gene match: 3.

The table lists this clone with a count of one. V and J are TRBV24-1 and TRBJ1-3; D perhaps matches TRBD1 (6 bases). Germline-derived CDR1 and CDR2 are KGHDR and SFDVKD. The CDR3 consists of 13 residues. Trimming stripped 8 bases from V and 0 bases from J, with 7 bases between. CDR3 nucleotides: TGTGCCACCACACAGGGCTCTGGAAACACCATATATTTT. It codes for CATTQGSGNTIYF.

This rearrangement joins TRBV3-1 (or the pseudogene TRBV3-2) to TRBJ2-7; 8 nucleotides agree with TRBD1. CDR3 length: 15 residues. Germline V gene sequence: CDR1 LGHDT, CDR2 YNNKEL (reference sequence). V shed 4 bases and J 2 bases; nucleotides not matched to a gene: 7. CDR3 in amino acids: CASSRSDRAPYEQYF. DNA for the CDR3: TGTGCCAGCAGCCGATCGGACAGGGCCCCCTACGAGCAGTACTTC.

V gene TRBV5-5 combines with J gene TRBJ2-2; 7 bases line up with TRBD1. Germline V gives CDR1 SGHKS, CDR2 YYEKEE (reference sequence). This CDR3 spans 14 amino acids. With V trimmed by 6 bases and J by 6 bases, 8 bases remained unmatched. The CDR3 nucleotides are TGTGCCAGCACCATGCTACAGGGGTCCGGGGAGCTGTTTTTT. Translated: CASTMLQGSGELFF.